These 7 T cell receptor beta chains share one sample of origin, sequenced in a study of sequential checkpoint blockade in melanoma. As to treatment: randomized to nivolumab then ipilimumab (arm A) or the reverse (arm B). Only in-frame clones appear in the TCRdb table, and some are missing; sequencing was by immunoSEQ multiplex PCR. The data contain 9,500 to 13,000 clones, 60% to 80% of them seen just once; the ten biggest clones take up over 25%. The sequencing here drew on CD8+ T cells sorted from blood (inferred from file names), taken from a patient given nivolumab and ipilimumab in sequence. Source of these receptors: a human donor with melanoma.

CDR3: CASSQEQASGNTEAFF. The CDR3 coding sequence is TGCGCCAGCAGCCAAGAGCAGGCTTCCGGGAACACTGAAGCTTTCTTT. The chain uses TRBV4-3 and TRBJ1-1, with D hard to call. V was cut by 0 bases and J by 1 base, with 12 bases left in between. Per germline, CDR1 LGHNA and CDR2 YSLEER. CDR3 length: 16 amino acids.

In this sample, this clone turned up a few times. This chain links TRBV27 with TRBJ1-1; D is possibly TRBD1 (6 bases). This CDR3 is built from 13 residues. Looked up from germline, CDR1 is MNHEY and CDR2 is SMNVEV (reference sequence). V was clipped by 5 bases and J by 8 bases, with 15 bases between them. The CDR3 protein is CASSIGPTGEAFF. The CDR3 bases are TGTGCCAGCAGTATAGGCCCCACAGGGGAAGCTTTCTTT.

The table lists this clone with a few counts. The chain carries TRBV19 and TRBJ2-1; 11 bases match TRBD2. Per germline, CDR1 LNHDA and CDR2 SQIVND (reference sequence). The length of the CDR3 is 14 residues. V shed 5 bases and J 4 bases; nucleotides not matched to a gene: 1. CDR3 amino acids: CASSASGRYNEQFF. Here the CDR3 DNA reads TGTGCCAGTAGTGCTAGCGGGAGGTACAATGAGCAGTTCTTC.

This clone has more than one count but fewer than ten. The gene calls are TRBV7-8 and TRBJ1-1; TRBD1 might be the D (6 bases). CDR1 is SGHVS and CDR2 is FQNEAQ in the germline V gene. Trimming shortened V by 1 base and J by 4 bases, and 10 bases separated the two germline ends. This CDR3 contains 14 residues. CDR3: CASSLVQGPTEAFF. The CDR3 bases are TGTGCCAGCAGCTTAGTTCAGGGGCCCACTGAAGCTTTCTTT.

In this sample, this clone turned up a few times. This sequence joins TRBV6-5 and TRBJ1-2; D might be TRBD1 (6 bases). The CDR3 is 13 amino acids. From germline, CDR1 is MNHEY and CDR2 SVGAGI. V lost 0 bases, J lost 7 bases, and 9 bases lay in between. The CDR3, as DNA: TGTGCCAGCAGTTACTCTCAGGGGTTTGGCTACACCTTC. Its protein product is CASSYSQGFGYTF.

In its sample, this clone was seen a few times. The chain combines TRBV4-3 with TRBJ1-5; D perhaps matches TRBD1 (6 bases). This CDR3 comprises 14 residues. Trimming removed 0 bases from V and 7 bases from J, with 10 bases in between. Germline CDR1 is LGHNA and CDR2 is YSLEER. The CDR3 DNA is TGCGCCAGCAGCCAAGATGGGGGCTGGCAGCCCCAGCATTTT. Translated, it gives CASSQDGGWQPQHF.

This clone came up a few times. V is TRBV19 and J is TRBJ1-5; no definite D call. Trimming pared 7 bases from V and 7 bases from J, leaving 14 bases between. The CDR3 sequence is 13 residues long. Germline-derived CDR1 and CDR2 are LNHDA and SQIVND (reference sequence). CDR3 bases: TGTGCCAGTATGGATCCGGGTAGCCAGCCCCAGCATTTT. This gives the protein CASMDPGSQPQHF.